These 19 T cell receptor beta chains were sequenced from one sample in a study of multiple sclerosis patients with progressive multifocal leukoencephalopathy. The repertoire was sequenced with immunoSEQ multiplex PCR; TCRdb's copy has only in-frame clones and lacks some. The profile shows about 28,000 clones, nearly 90% of them singletons. Time point defined: around 12 months of natalizumab therapy. Here the sequenced sample was PBMCs, taken from a patient treated with natalizumab. Receptors were obtained from a human donor with multiple sclerosis.

The V call is TRBV9, the J call TRBJ2-1, with 10 positions matching TRBD1. The germline CDR1 and CDR2 sequences are SGDLS and YYNGEE. The CDR3 totals 15 residues. J gave up 5 bases and V 4 bases, and 6 bases lay outside the gene matches. Written as DNA, the CDR3 is TGTGCCAGCAGCCCCGACAGGGGGCGTAACAATGAGCAGTTCTTC. Protein: CASSPDRGRNNEQFF.

V is TRBV6-1 and J is TRBJ1-2; possible D gene TRBD1, 5 bases. The V gene lost 6 bases and the J gene lost 6 bases, with 14 bases spanning the gap. Germline V gives CDR1 MNHNS, CDR2 SASEGT. The CDR3 is 13 amino acids. CDR3 residues: CASRASGRNGYTF. The CDR3 region has the DNA TGTGCCAGCAGAGCCTCAGGGCGGAATGGCTACACCTTC.

The CDR3 coding sequence is TGCGCCAGCAGTGAAGACCCAAGGACAGGAATCACAGATACGCAGTATTTT. It is translated as CASSEDPRTGITDTQYF. This chain connects TRBV10-1 to TRBJ2-3; 7 bases map to TRBD1. There are 17 residues in the CDR3. CDR1 and CDR2 (germline): WNHNN, SYGVQD (reference sequence). After removal of 3 bases from V and 2 bases from J, the junction contained 11 bases not matched to a gene.

In its sample, this clone was seen once. V gene TRBV30 combines with J gene TRBJ1-1; D is unclear. This CDR3 has 12 amino acids. Germline CDR1 reads GTSNPN; CDR2 reads SVGIG (reference sequence). The V gene lost 6 bases and the J gene lost 0 bases, with 8 bases spanning the gap. In nucleotides, the CDR3 is TGTGCCTGTGCGGCCGTGAACACTGAAGCTTTCTTT. This encodes CACAAVNTEAFF.

The genes are TRBV28 and TRBJ1-1, with D perhaps TRBD1 (6 bases). The CDR3 has 15 amino acids. Trimming pared 1 base from V and 2 bases from J, leaving 11 bases between. Germline CDR1 is MDHEN and CDR2 is SYDVKM. This CDR3 reads CASSLYGQTNTEAFF. The CDR3 DNA reads TGTGCCAGCAGTTTATACGGACAGACAAACACTGAAGCTTTCTTT.

The gene calls are TRBV30 and TRBJ1-3; possible D gene TRBD1, 5 bases. From germline, CDR1 is GTSNPN and CDR2 SVGIG (reference sequence). The V and J ends lost 1 base and 0 bases respectively, with 10 bases between them. There are 15 residues in the CDR3. CDR3 nucleotides: TGTGCCTGGAGTGGGGGGAGAATCTCTGGAAACACCATATATTTT. Protein: CAWSGGRISGNTIYF.

The chain employs TRBV19 and TRBJ2-3, with 9 bases aligning to TRBD2. CDR1 is LNHDA and CDR2 is SQIVND in the germline V gene (reference sequence). CDR3 length: 14 amino acids. J lost 2 bases, V lost 6 bases, and 3 bases had no gene match. The CDR3 loop reads CASRERGATDTQYF. The CDR3 bases are TGTGCCAGTAGGGAGCGGGGGGCCACAGATACGCAGTATTTT. The full variable domain, its missing parts supplied by reference TRBV19 and TRBJ2-3, is DGGITQSPKYLFRKEGQNVTLSCEQNLNHDAMYWYRQDPGQGLRLIYYSQIVNDFQKGDIAEGYSVSREKKESFPLTVTSAQKNPTAFYLCASRERGATDTQYFGPGTRLTVL.

This clone has a handful of counts. The V call is TRBV9, the J call TRBJ1-6; possibly TRBD1 for D (5 bases). This CDR3 has 15 residues. V was pared by 4 bases and J by 5 bases, with 13 bases between. Germline CDR1 is SGDLS and CDR2 is YYNGEE. The CDR3 here is CASSFSDSDNSPLHF. CDR3 nucleotides: TGTGCCAGCAGCTTCTCAGACAGCGATAATTCACCCCTCCACTTT.

The chain links TRBV9 to TRBJ2-4, with D perhaps matching TRBD1 (6 bases). The CDR3 extends over 17 amino acids. Trimming pared 4 bases from V and 0 bases from J, leaving 17 bases between. Germline CDR1 reads SGDLS; CDR2 reads YYNGEE. The CDR3 sequence: CASSLSSGHLAKNIQYF. The CDR3 DNA reads as TGTGCCAGCAGCCTTTCATCGGGACATTTAGCCAAAAACATTCAGTACTTC.

The chain combines TRBV7-2 with TRBJ1-4; possibly TRBD1 for D (5 bases). The CDR3 sequence is 19 residues long. The germline V gene has CDR1 SGHTA and CDR2 FQGNSA. Trimming took 2 bases from V and 2 from J, leaving 21 bases between them. In nucleotides, the CDR3 is TGTGCCAGCAGCTTATCCTTCCCGGGCCAAGGGACGACTAATGAAAAACTGTTTTTT. Translating gives CASSLSFPGQGTTNEKLFF.

The chain carries TRBV30 and TRBJ2-2, with D unresolved. The CDR3 is 13 amino acids. Trimming took 0 bases from V and 1 from J, leaving 3 bases between them. Germline V lookup: CDR1 GTSNPN, CDR2 SVGIG (reference sequence). In DNA, the CDR3 is TGTGCCTGGAGTGTTGGGAACACCGGGGAGCTGTTTTTT. Its protein is CAWSVGNTGELFF.

The chain joins TRBV28 to TRBJ2-7; D may match TRBD1 or TRBD2 (5 bases each). The V and J ends lost 10 bases and 1 base respectively, with 17 bases between them. CDR1 is MDHEN, CDR2 SYDVKM, per germline. The CDR3 spans 14 residues. The CDR3 bases are TGTGCCACCCTTTCCCCAGGGACGTCCTACGAGCAGTACTTC. Its translation is CATLSPGTSYEQYF.

The J gene is TRBJ2-3, the V gene TRBV4-1; D perhaps matches TRBD1 (6 bases). CDR1 is MGHRA, CDR2 YSYEKL, per germline. Trimming removed 4 bases from V and 4 bases from J, with 12 bases in between. CDR3 length: 14 residues. The CDR3 nucleotides are TGCGCCAGCAGCCCAACACAGGGATCAGATACGCAGTATTTT. It translates to CASSPTQGSDTQYF.

V and J are TRBV29-1 and TRBJ2-7, with D perhaps TRBD1 or TRBD2 (6 bases each). Looked up from germline, CDR1 is SQVTM and CDR2 is ANQGSEA. The V end was cut by 6 bases, the J end by 2 bases, with 17 bases between. This CDR3 is built from 14 residues. The CDR3 region has the DNA TGCAGCGTAAAGGGGGGCCTTTCTCCCTACGAGCAGTACTTC. It is translated as CSVKGGLSPYEQYF.

This chain uses TRBV7-9 with TRBJ2-1, with TRBD2 matching 8 bases. The CDR3 contains 15 residues. V shed 8 bases, J shed 2 bases, and the junction held 8 bases outside the gene matches. Germline V CDR1 and CDR2: SEHNR, FQNEAQ (reference sequence). CDR3 DNA sequence: TGTGCCAGCGTCTGGGCGGGGGGAGCCTACAATGAGCAGTTCTTC. This gives the protein CASVWAGGAYNEQFF.

As to this clone: Other DNA sequences from this sample encode an identical CDR3 as well. This sequence joins TRBV6-5 and TRBJ1-2, with 9 bases that match TRBD1. The length of the CDR3 is 13 residues. The germline V gene has CDR1 MNHEY and CDR2 SVGAGI. Trimming at V came to 7 bases and at J to 6 bases, leaving 6 bases not matched to a gene. CDR3 sequence: CASTPGTGNGYTF. For the CDR3, the DNA is TGTGCCAGCACACCTGGGACAGGGAATGGCTACACCTTC.

The rearrangement joins TRBV19 to TRBJ1-4, with D hard to call. This CDR3 is built from 12 residues. V lost 3 bases, J lost 5 bases, and 4 bases lay in between. The V gene's germline CDR1 is LNHDA and CDR2 SQIVND (reference sequence). This chain's CDR3 is CASSMENEKLFF. CDR3 nucleotide sequence: TGTGCCAGTAGTATGGAAAATGAAAAACTGTTTTTT.

The rearrangement uses TRBV29-1 and TRBJ1-1, with D hard to call. Germline assignment: CDR1 SQVTM and CDR2 ANQGSEA. The CDR3 contains 13 residues. V lost 3 bases and J lost 0, with 8 bases in between. Here the CDR3 DNA reads TGCAGCGTTGAGAGGGTTTTGAACACTGAAGCTTTCTTT. This gives the protein CSVERVLNTEAFF.

V gene TRBV6-6 combines with J gene TRBJ1-3; perhaps TRBD1 as D (5 bases). The ends were cut back, 5 bases at V and 2 bases at J, with 7 bases in the middle. The germline gives CDR1 MNHNY, CDR2 SVGAGI (reference sequence). CDR3 length: 13 residues. Here the CDR3 reads CASSHRTGNTIYF. For the CDR3, the DNA is TGTGCCAGCAGTCACAGGACTGGAAACACCATATATTTT.